This T cell receptor (beta chain) was captured by sequencing in a study of cytomegalovirus exposure and HLA in healthy donors. Study-wide results and limits: TCR beta sequences numbering over 15,000 were associated with HLA alleles at 0.05 false discovery rate in a later analysis. For cytomegalovirus status, the classifier reportedly gave diagnoses with high specificity and sensitivity.

The CDR3 covers 13 residues. The ends lost 4 bases at V and 7 bases at J; junction bases unmatched: 6. Looked up from germline, CDR1 is MNHEY and CDR2 is SVGAGI. In this sample, this clone turned up once. The antigen remains undetermined. A multiplex PCR was run with 60 Vbeta primers and 13 Jbeta primers. The repertoire was sequenced with immunoSEQ multiplex PCR; TCRdb's copy has only in-frame clones and lacks some. Counted here are 90,000 to 120,000 clones, around three quarters occurring once; the ten biggest clones make up approximately 3%. The specimen sequenced was PBMCs. This TCR was sampled from a woman aged 35 to 49 in good health and CMV-seronegative. The chain is built from TRBV6-5 and TRBJ1-2, with 7 nucleotides matching TRBD1. The CDR3 DNA follows: TGTGCCAGCAGTTTAGGAGGGGGCCCTGGCTACACCTTC. It is translated as CASSLGGGPGYTF.